This T cell receptor (beta chain) derives from a study of cytotoxic CD8 clonotypes in ibrutinib-treated CLL. Findings of the study overall: Clonality showed a rise at ibrutinib response that reversed toward baseline at progression. Rare overall, public clonotypes shrank or held steady under therapy.

About this clone: Antigen specificity is unknown.

The V and J ends lost 10 bases and 3 bases respectively, with 13 bases between them. The CDR3 runs 12 residues. Germline V gives CDR1 SGHRS, CDR2 YFSETQ. Profiled with immunoSEQ multiplex PCR; TCRdb holds only in-frame clones, not every one. The sample has roughly 47,000 clones, roughly 50% seen once. The sample in question was PBMCs, obtained after 12 months of ibrutinib treatment. The chain recombines TRBV5-1 with TRBJ1-2; possible D gene TRBD1, 5 bases. This receptor was obtained from a human donor with chronic lymphocytic leukemia. This chain's CDR3 is CASGGTDYGYTF. The CDR3 nucleotides are TGCGCCTCGGGGGGTACAGACTATGGCTACACCTTC.